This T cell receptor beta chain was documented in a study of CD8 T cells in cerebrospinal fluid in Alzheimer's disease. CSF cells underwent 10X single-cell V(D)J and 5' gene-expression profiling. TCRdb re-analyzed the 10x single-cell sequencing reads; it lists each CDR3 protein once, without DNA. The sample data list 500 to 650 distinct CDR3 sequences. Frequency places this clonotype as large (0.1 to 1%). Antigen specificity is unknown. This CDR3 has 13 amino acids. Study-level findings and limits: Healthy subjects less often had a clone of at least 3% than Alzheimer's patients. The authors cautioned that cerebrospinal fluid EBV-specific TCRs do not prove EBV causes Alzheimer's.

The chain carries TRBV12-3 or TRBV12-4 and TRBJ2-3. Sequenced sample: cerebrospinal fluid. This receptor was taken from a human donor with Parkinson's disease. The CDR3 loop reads CASRRTYTDTQYF.